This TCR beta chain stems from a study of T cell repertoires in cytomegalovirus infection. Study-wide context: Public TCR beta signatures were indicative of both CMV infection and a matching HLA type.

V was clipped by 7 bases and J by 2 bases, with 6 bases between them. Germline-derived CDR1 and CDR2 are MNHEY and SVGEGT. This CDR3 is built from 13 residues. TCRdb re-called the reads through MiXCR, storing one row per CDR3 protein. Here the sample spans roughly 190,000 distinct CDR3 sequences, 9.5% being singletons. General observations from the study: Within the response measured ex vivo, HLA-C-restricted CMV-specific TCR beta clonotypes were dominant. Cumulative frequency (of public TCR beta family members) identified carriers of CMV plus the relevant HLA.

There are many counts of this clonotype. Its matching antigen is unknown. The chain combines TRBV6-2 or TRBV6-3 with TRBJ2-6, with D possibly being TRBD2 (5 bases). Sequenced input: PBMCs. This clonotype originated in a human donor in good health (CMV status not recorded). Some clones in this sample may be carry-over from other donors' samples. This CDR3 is CASTGTGANVLTF. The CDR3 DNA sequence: TGTGCCAGCACGGGGACTGGGGCCAACGTCCTGACTTTC.